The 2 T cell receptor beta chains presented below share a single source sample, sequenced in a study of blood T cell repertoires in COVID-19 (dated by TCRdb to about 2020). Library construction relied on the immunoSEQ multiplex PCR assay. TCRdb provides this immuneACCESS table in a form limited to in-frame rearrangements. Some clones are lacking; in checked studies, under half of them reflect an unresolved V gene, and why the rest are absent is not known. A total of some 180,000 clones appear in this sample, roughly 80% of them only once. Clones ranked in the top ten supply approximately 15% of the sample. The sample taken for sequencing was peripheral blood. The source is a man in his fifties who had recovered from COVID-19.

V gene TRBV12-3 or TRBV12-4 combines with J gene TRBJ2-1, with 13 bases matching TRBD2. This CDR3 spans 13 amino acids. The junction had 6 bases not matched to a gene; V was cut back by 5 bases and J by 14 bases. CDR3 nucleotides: TGTGCCAGCAGTCCCGGACTAGCGGGAGTAGAGTTCTTC. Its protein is CASSPGLAGVEFF.

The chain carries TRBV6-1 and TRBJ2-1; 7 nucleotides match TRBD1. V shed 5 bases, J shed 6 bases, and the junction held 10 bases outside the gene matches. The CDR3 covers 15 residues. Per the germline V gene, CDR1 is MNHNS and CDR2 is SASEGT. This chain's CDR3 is CASSISGTAVNEQFF. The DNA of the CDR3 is TGTGCCAGCAGTATATCCGGGACAGCCGTCAATGAGCAGTTCTTC.